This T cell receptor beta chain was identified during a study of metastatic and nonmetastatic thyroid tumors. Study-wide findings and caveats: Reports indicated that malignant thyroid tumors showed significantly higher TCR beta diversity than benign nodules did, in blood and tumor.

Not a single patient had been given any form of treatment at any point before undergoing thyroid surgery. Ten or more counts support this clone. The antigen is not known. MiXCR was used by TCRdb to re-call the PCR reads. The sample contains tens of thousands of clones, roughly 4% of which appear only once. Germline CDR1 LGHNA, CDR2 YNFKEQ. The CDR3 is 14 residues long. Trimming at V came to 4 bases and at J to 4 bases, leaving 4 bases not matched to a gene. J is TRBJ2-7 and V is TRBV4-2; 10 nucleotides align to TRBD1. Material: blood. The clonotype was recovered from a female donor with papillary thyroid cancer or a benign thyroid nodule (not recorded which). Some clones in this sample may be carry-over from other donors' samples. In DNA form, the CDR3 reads TGTGCCAGCAGCCCTCGACAGGGGGCGTACGAGCAGTACTTC. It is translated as CASSPRQGAYEQYF.